A selection of T cell receptor beta chains follows, all from one sample in a study of blood T cells in healthy people across ages. TCRdb itself ran the 5' RACE reads through MiXCR, one entry per CDR3 protein. The sample contains 1.2 million to 1.5 million distinct CDR3 sequences, approximately 40% of which appear only once. The sample taken for sequencing was blood. The receptors were sampled from a woman aged 18-29 years in good health. Both conserved end residues are part of each CDR3. A D gene is named only where the DNA matches it firmly. Clone size appears in some rows only: once, few, many, or a class for an expanded clone.

clone size,J gene,D gene,V gene,CDR3 DNA,CDR3 protein
.,TRBJ1-1,.,TRBV11-2,TGTGCCAGCAGGTGGGACGTAAGCCGACTGAACACTGAAGCTTTCTTT,CASRWDVSRLNTEAFF
.,TRBJ1-5,.,TRBV7-9,TGTGCCAGCAGCATAGGGGGCAATCAGCCCCAGCATTTT,CASSIGGNQPQHF
.,TRBJ1-2,.,TRBV6-1,TGTGCCAGCAACCAATTGATATCCGGGGACTATGGCTACACCTTC,CASNQLISGDYGYTF
few,TRBJ2-7,.,TRBV3-1,TGTGCCAGCACCCAAACTTGGACTTCCTACGAGCAGTACTTC,CASTQTWTSYEQYF
.,TRBJ2-1,.,TRBV7-2,TGTGCCAGCAGCTTAGCGCTGGCGGTAGGCTACAATGAGCAGTTCTTC,CASSLALAVGYNEQFF
few,TRBJ2-1,.,TRBV7-7,TGTGCTAGCAGCCCACAGCCAGGTCTCAAAGCCCTCAATGAGCAGTTCTTC,CASSPQPGLKALNEQFF
.,TRBJ2-7,.,TRBV6-6,TGTGCCAGCAGTATGGGCGGGGCGGGACTCGTCTCCTACGAGCAGTACTTC,CASSMGGAGLVSYEQYF
.,TRBJ2-7,.,TRBV7-8,TGTGCCAGCTCCCTCCGGGACACCAACACGGCCTACGAGCAGTACTTC,CASSLRDTNTAYEQYF
.,TRBJ1-2,.,TRBV29-1,.,CSTHRGLAVLNYGCTF
few,TRBJ2-7,TRBD1,TRBV20-1,TGCAGTGCTGGGACAGGGAGCTCCTACGAGCAGTACTTC,CSAGTGSSYEQYF
.,TRBJ2-1,.,TRBV6-1,TGTGCCAGCGGTATGTGGGGGAGGAACTCCTACAATGAGCAGTTCTTC,CASGMWGRNSYNEQFF
few,TRBJ1-2,.,TRBV20-1,TGCAGTGCTAGAGAGCTTAATGGCTACACCTTC,CSARELNGYTF
.,TRBJ2-5,.,TRBV5-1,TGCGCCAGCAGCCACGGGCTTGGGGCAGCGGAGGGCCATAAAGAGACCCAGTACTTC,CASSHGLGAAEGHKETQYF
.,TRBJ1-1,.,TRBV7-9,TGTGCCAGCAGCTCCACGGTAGGGATTGAAGCTTTCTTT,CASSSTVGIEAFF
few,TRBJ2-3,TRBD2,TRBV4-1,TGCGCCAGCAGCCGTCAGCTAGCGGGAGTCGAAGATACGCAGTATTTT,CASSRQLAGVEDTQYF
.,TRBJ2-7,.,TRBV28,TGTGCCAGCAGCCGGGACGGGCTGTTGGACTACGAGCAGTACTTC,CASSRDGLLDYEQYF
.,TRBJ1-6,.,TRBV6-1,TGTGCCAGCAGTGAAGGTTATTCACCCCTCCACTTT,CASSEGYSPLHF
few,TRBJ1-1,.,TRBV3-1,TGTGCCAGCAGCCAAGCGTCTGAAGCTTTCTTT,CASSQASEAFF
.,TRBJ1-2,.,TRBV28,TGTGCCAGCAGGGAACAGGGACCCAACTATGGCTACACCTTC,CASREQGPNYGYTF
many,TRBJ2-1,.,TRBV12-3/TRBV12-4,TGTGCCAGCAGTTTTGGGTCCAACCACAATGAGCAGTTCTTC,CASSFGSNHNEQFF
.,TRBJ2-3,TRBD2,TRBV11-2,TGTGCCAGCAGCTTAGTCGGCGGGAGGGCAGATACGCAGTATTTT,CASSLVGGRADTQYF
many,TRBJ1-2,.,TRBV3-1,TGTGCCAGCAGCCAAGTGCAGGGTTCCTATGGCTACACCTTC,CASSQVQGSYGYTF
.,TRBJ2-2,.,TRBV13,TGTGCCAGCAGCCCCCCCCCGTGGACAAGGAACACCGGGGAGCTGTTTTTT,CASSPPPWTRNTGELFF
.,TRBJ2-1,TRBD1,TRBV6-1,TGTGCCATCTCCCACCGGGACAGGGAGATGAATGAGCAGTTCTTC,CAISHRDREMNEQFF
.,TRBJ1-2,.,TRBV2,TGTGCCAGCAGTGATGTGGCGGGGGGCTACACCTTC,CASSDVAGGYTF
.,TRBJ2-3,.,TRBV6-6,TGTGCCAGCAGTTATAGGCAGCGAGCGTCTAGCACAGATACGCAGTATTTT,CASSYRQRASSTDTQYF
few,TRBJ2-3,.,TRBV6-5,TGTGCCAGCAGGAATCCCACAGATACGCAGTATTTT,CASRNPTDTQYF
.,TRBJ2-5,TRBD2,TRBV6-6,TGTGCCAGCAGCCCCGGGACTAGCGGGAGGACGTGGGAGACCCAGTACTTC,CASSPGTSGRTWETQYF
.,TRBJ2-7,.,TRBV9,TGTGCCAGCAGCGTATCCAGCTGGAATGAGCAGTACTTC,CASSVSSWNEQYF
many,TRBJ1-1,TRBD1,TRBV7-2,TGTGCCAGCAGTTTGGGGACAGGGGAAGCTTTCTTT,CASSLGTGEAFF
once,TRBJ2-6,.,TRBV12-3/TRBV12-4,TGTGCCAGCAGATACGGCAGGGAGGTTGTGAGTGGGGCCAACGTCCTGACTTTC,CASRYGREVVSGANVLTF
.,TRBJ2-5,TRBD1,TRBV5-1,TGCGCCAGCACCCCTCTGGGACAGAACGAGACCCAGTACTTC,CASTPLGQNETQYF
.,TRBJ2-7,TRBD2,TRBV20-1,TGCAGTGCTAGTGATACTAGCGGGGGGAACGAGCAGTACTTC,CSASDTSGGNEQYF
.,TRBJ1-2,.,TRBV20-1,TGCAGTGCTAGGGGGGGAACCGACTATGGCTACACCTTC,CSARGGTDYGYTF
.,TRBJ2-1,TRBD2,TRBV12-3/TRBV12-4,TGTGCCAGCAGTTTAAGGGCGGGAGGAGTGGCTGAGCAGTTCTTC,CASSLRAGGVAEQFF
few,TRBJ2-7,.,TRBV3-1,TGTGCCAGCAGCCAAGCGGGGGCCTCCTACGAGCAGTACTTC,CASSQAGASYEQYF
few,TRBJ2-7,.,TRBV2,TGTGCCAGCAGTGGCCTTAAGGACGAGCAGTACTTC,CASSGLKDEQYF
.,TRBJ2-1,.,TRBV7-2,TGTGCCAGCAGCGTTGATTACTCGGGAGAGCAGTTCTTC,CASSVDYSGEQFF
.,TRBJ2-5,.,TRBV6-1,TGTGCCAGCAGTGAAGCAATACGGGGAGAGACCCAGTACTTC,CASSEAIRGETQYF
.,TRBJ2-5,TRBD2,TRBV19,TGTGCCAGTAGTATTGCGACTAGCGGGGGTCAAGAGACCCAGTACTTC,CASSIATSGGQETQYF
.,TRBJ2-1,TRBD2,TRBV5-4,TGTGCCAGCAGCAAAAGCGGGAGGGCTACCTACAATGAGCAGTTCTTC,CASSKSGRATYNEQFF
.,TRBJ2-3,TRBD1,TRBV24-1,TGTGCCACCAGTGAGGCTACAGGGGCGGATACGCAGTATTTT,CATSEATGADTQYF
few,TRBJ1-4,TRBD1,TRBV6-1,TGTGCCAGCAGCATCGCCCCCTCCGGGACAGGGATTAATAATGAAAAACTGTTTTTT,CASSIAPSGTGINNEKLFF
.,TRBJ2-7,.,TRBV27,TGTGCCAGCAGTTCGGGACCATCAGATTCTTACGAGCAGTACTTC,CASSSGPSDSYEQYF
.,TRBJ1-5,.,TRBV24-1,TGTGCCACCAGTGATTCCACATCGCCGGGGAGCCAGCCCCAGCATTTT,CATSDSTSPGSQPQHF
.,TRBJ2-3,.,TRBV6-5,TGTGCCAGCAGTTACGGCCCGAATAGAGATACGCAGTATTTT,CASSYGPNRDTQYF
.,TRBJ2-1,.,TRBV9,TGTGCCAGCAGCCTCCCAATGGTGAACTACAATGAGCAGTTCTTC,CASSLPMVNYNEQFF
few,TRBJ2-3,TRBD2,TRBV15,TGTGCCACCAGCAGTCAACTAGCGGGCCCAGATACGCAGTATTTT,CATSSQLAGPDTQYF
.,TRBJ2-7,TRBD1,TRBV7-9,TGTGCCAGCACCCTGGGCGGGACAGGGGGCTACGAGCAGTACTTC,CASTLGGTGGYEQYF
.,TRBJ1-2,.,TRBV5-1,TGCGCCAGCAGCTTGGAAGACCTCGTTAACTATGGCTACACCTTC,CASSLEDLVNYGYTF
.,TRBJ2-3,TRBD2,TRBV7-2,TGTGCCAGCAGCTGGTCCGGGGCGGGAGGAACAGATACGCAGTATTTT,CASSWSGAGGTDTQYF
.,TRBJ2-5,TRBD2,TRBV2,TGTGCCAGCAGTGACCAGAAACTAGCGGGGGAGACCCAGTACTTC,CASSDQKLAGETQYF
.,TRBJ2-5,TRBD2,TRBV3-1,TGTGCCAGCAGCCGCCCCTCCAGCGGGGGTAACCAAGAGACCCAGTACTTC,CASSRPSSGGNQETQYF